This TCR beta chain was profiled in a study of blood T cell repertoires in COVID-19. Overall study context: Whether acute or convalescent, the COVID-19 samples came from the United States, Italy and Spain. T cells, B-cell-depleted T cells, or PBMCs provided the cDNA or gDNA that served as material.

This CDR3 spans 17 amino acids. Germline CDR1 is MNHEY and CDR2 is SMNVEV (reference sequence). Trimming took 6 bases from V and 5 from J, leaving 22 bases between them. The authors' processing: Amplification from reference gene primers served as the basis for estimated nucleated cell counts. Libraries were prepared by immunoSEQ multiplex PCR; TCRdb keeps only in-frame clonotypes and omits some of them. That table is the source of V, J and clone size, and D and trimming were worked out from the DNA. The sample yields roughly 300,000 clones, more than 75% seen once. V usage is TRBV27 and J usage is TRBJ1-4; no reliable D call. Sequencing used peripheral blood. This sequence originates from a woman aged 45-65 years who had recovered from COVID-19. The DNA for the CDR3 is TGTGCCAGCAGCCATTACCCAACCTCCCAGGCGAATGAAAAACTGTTTTTT. It translates to CASSHYPTSQANEKLFF.